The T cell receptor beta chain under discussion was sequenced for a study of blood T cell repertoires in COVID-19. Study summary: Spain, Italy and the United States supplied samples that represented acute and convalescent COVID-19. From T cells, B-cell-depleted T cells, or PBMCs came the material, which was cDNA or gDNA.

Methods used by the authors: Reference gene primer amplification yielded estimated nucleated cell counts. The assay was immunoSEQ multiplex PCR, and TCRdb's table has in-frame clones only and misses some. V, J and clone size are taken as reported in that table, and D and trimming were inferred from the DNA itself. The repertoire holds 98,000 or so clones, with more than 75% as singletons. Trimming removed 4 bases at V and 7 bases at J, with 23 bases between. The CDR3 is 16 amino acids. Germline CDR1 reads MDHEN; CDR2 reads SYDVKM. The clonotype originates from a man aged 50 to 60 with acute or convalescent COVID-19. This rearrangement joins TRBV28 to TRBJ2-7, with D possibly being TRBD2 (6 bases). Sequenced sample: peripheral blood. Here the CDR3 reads CASSSLSGGDNREQYF. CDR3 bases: TGTGCCAGCAGTTCCCTTTCCGGGGGAGACAATCGGGAGCAGTACTTC.